This entry is about one T cell receptor (beta chain). This sample stems from a study of CD8+CD57+ T cells in acquired aplastic anemia. Selection for sequencing was limited to patients who had shown CD8+CD57+ cell expansion by flow cytometry. Profiles of TCR beta VDJ and CDR3 were generated from a genomic DNA template. TCRdb independently ran MiXCR on the reads; one entry per CDR3 protein. The sample shows about half a million distinct CDR3 sequences, around 30% of them seen only once. In germline, CDR1 is SGHDN, CDR2 FVKESK. Germline trimming cut 5 bases from V and 5 bases from J; bases unmatched to any gene: 9. The CDR3 covers 15 residues.

The chain is built from TRBV14 and TRBJ1-2; TRBD1 matches 9 bases. The clonotype originates from a human donor with aplastic anemia. The sequenced material came from sorted CD4+, CD8+, or CD8+CD57+ T cells (not recorded which) from PBMCs. CDR3 loop: CASSASGTGWYGYTF. CDR3 DNA sequence: TGTGCCAGCAGCGCATCCGGGACAGGGTGGTATGGCTACACCTTC.